This T cell receptor beta chain was retrieved from a study of blood T cells in healthy people across ages. The overall study: In model experiments, template switching was able to capture about one barcoded beta molecule for every two T cells that were present.

Next came a second PCR, run for about 7 to 12 cycles, which used a sample-barcoded 5' primer along with a J-beta primer mix. In TCRdb, the 5' RACE reads were re-called with MiXCR into one record per CDR3 protein. The repertoire includes 380,000 or so distinct CDR3 sequences, 45% to 65% of them detected once, and over 40% sits in the top ten. Study-level results: Strong correlation was found linking TCR beta diversity to naive T cell percentage. As age increased, TCR beta diversity per million T cells fell in a roughly linear fashion. Whereas aged donors had fewer naive CD4+ cells, long-lived donors had more of them and higher diversity.

This clonotype came up a few times. The antigen is undetermined. Germline V lookup: CDR1 MNHEY, CDR2 SMNVEV (reference sequence). The CDR3 sequence is 14 residues long. The chain links TRBV27 to TRBJ2-4; D may be TRBD1 (5 bases). The better agreement between TRBJ2-7 and the DNA end casts doubt on the J call. This receptor was taken from a man between 60 and 70 years old in good health. The sequenced sample was blood. The CDR3 region has the DNA TGTGCCAGCAGCTTGACAGCACCCCCGGGCGAGCAGTACTTC. Encoded protein: CASSLTAPPGEQYF.